These 10 T cell receptor beta chains were all obtained from the same sample, sequenced in a study of blood T cell repertoires in COVID-19. TCRdb keeps only in-frame clones here, not all; method: immunoSEQ multiplex PCR. This sample carries around 300,000 clones, roughly 80% of them seen once, and the ten largest clones take approximately 4.1%. Sequencing was performed on peripheral blood. The receptors here all came from a woman aged 45-65 years with active or convalescent COVID-19.

This chain joins TRBV5-1 and TRBJ1-2; TRBD1 matches at 10 bases. Germline CDR1 reads SGHRS; CDR2 reads YFSETQ. V shed 4 bases, J shed 4 bases, and the junction held 4 bases outside the gene matches. The length of the CDR3 is 14 residues. For the CDR3, the DNA is TGCGCCAGCAGCCCTGGGGACAGGGGCTATGGCTACACCTTC. Translating gives CASSPGDRGYGYTF.

The V gene is TRBV5-4, the J gene TRBJ2-4; D is unclear. Germline lookup yields CDR1 SGHNT and CDR2 YYREEE (reference sequence). CDR3 length equals 17 residues. Deletions cut 3 bases from V and 0 bases from J, with 16 bases between. The CDR3: CASSSNPRDLAKNIQYF. In DNA, the CDR3 is TGTGCCAGCAGCTCTAACCCTAGAGATTTAGCCAAAAACATTCAGTACTTC.

This clone was picked up one time. This sequence joins TRBV16 and TRBJ1-1; maybe TRBD1 (5 bases). Germline CDR1 reads KGHSY; CDR2 reads FQNENV. V shed 5 bases and J shed 1 base, with 17 bases lying between them. The CDR3 runs 16 residues. CDR3 sequence (DNA): TGTGCCAGCAGCTCACACCCACTCGGGGGGAACACTGAAGCTTTCTTT. Its protein is CASSSHPLGGNTEAFF. The full variable domain, completed using reference TRBV16 and TRBJ1-1, is GEEVAQTPKHLVRGEGQKAKLYCAPIKGHSYVFWYQQVLKNEFKFLISFQNENVFDETGMPKERFSAKCLPNSPCSLEIQATKLEDSAVYFCASSSHPLGGNTEAFFGQGTRLTVV.

CDR3 residues: CASSPRRGANVLTF. The DNA for the CDR3 is TGTGCCAGCAGTCCCAGGAGGGGAGCCAACGTCCTGACTTTC. This chain connects TRBV6-4 to TRBJ2-6, with D possibly being TRBD2 (6 bases). Germline V CDR1 and CDR2: MRHNA, SNTAGT. V was cut by 5 bases and J by 7 bases, with 12 bases left in between. CDR3 length equals 14 residues.

Note on this clone: Other DNA sequences in the same sample also yield this CDR3. This chain uses TRBV7-8 with TRBJ2-7; unclear D gene. CDR1 is SGHVS and CDR2 is FQNEAQ in the germline V gene. The CDR3 has 11 amino acids. Trimming stripped 5 bases from V and 1 base from J, with 3 bases between. CDR3 residues: CASSPSYEQYF. DNA for the CDR3: TGTGCCAGCAGCCCATCCTACGAGCAGTACTTC.

This sequence joins TRBV7-9 and TRBJ1-6; no reliable D call. The CDR3 is 16 residues long. With 1 base removed from V and 7 bases from J, the gap between germline ends came to 14 bases. CDR1 SEHNR and CDR2 FQNEAQ come from the germline V gene (reference sequence). The CDR3 coding sequence is TGTGCCAGCAGCTTAGGTGGTTGGGCCACCAATTCACCCCTCCACTTT. It specifies CASSLGGWATNSPLHF.

The chain employs TRBV6-1 and TRBJ2-1, with 10 bases fitting TRBD2. This CDR3 region has 16 residues. Germline assignment: CDR1 MNHNS and CDR2 SASEGT. With V trimmed by 2 bases and J by 9 bases, 10 bases remained unmatched. The CDR3: CASSERGLAGAVEQFF. In DNA, the CDR3 is TGTGCCAGCAGTGAACGGGGCCTAGCGGGAGCTGTTGAGCAGTTCTTC.

In its sample, this clone was seen once. The chain employs TRBV28 and TRBJ2-7, with D perhaps matching TRBD1 (6 bases). The V end lost 7 bases, the J end lost 9 bases, and 16 bases lay between the germline ends. The CDR3 runs 12 residues. Per germline, CDR1 MDHEN and CDR2 SYDVKM. DNA for the CDR3: TGTGCCAGCACAAGGGGGACGGTCGGGCAGTACTTC. It codes for CASTRGTVGQYF.

The chain recombines TRBV29-1 with TRBJ2-2; 7 bases match TRBD1. CDR1 and CDR2 (germline): SQVTM, ANQGSEA. V shed 4 bases and J 2 bases; nucleotides not matched to a gene: 4. CDR3 length: 14 amino acids. The DNA of the CDR3 is TGCAGCGTTGTCGGGACAGTAAACACCGGGGAGCTGTTTTTT. Translating gives CSVVGTVNTGELFF.

V gene TRBV19 combines with J gene TRBJ1-4, with TRBD1 identical over 12 bases. V dropped 3 bases and J dropped 7; count of bases not matched to a gene: 6. This CDR3 has 16 residues. The germline V gene encodes CDR1 LNHDA and CDR2 SQIVND (reference sequence). CDR3 sequence: CASSMMGQGAFEKLFF. For the CDR3, the DNA is TGTGCCAGTAGTATGATGGGACAGGGGGCATTTGAAAAACTGTTTTTT. Looking up the rest from reference TRBV19 and TRBJ1-4 gives the full variable domain: DGGITQSPKYLFRKEGQNVTLSCEQNLNHDAMYWYRQDPGQGLRLIYYSQIVNDFQKGDIAEGYSVSREKKESFPLTVTSAQKNPTAFYLCASSMMGQGAFEKLFFGSGTQLSVL.